Listed below are T cell receptor beta chains from one sample, sequenced in a study of cytomegalovirus exposure and HLA in healthy donors. The data were produced by immunoSEQ multiplex PCR, yet TCRdb's version contains in-frame clones alone and is incomplete. The sample lists about 67,000 clones; roughly two thirds were seen once. Input material: PBMCs. All receptors derive from a woman in her twenties or thirties in good health and CMV-seronegative. Each CDR3 is given with its conserved first and last residue. A D gene is named only where the DNA matches it firmly. The listing skips clone size in some rows; elsewhere it reads once, few, many or a size class.

J	size	D	V	DNA	CDR3
TRBJ2-4	NA	TRBD2	TRBV6-1	TGTGCCAGCAGTGAAACGGGAGGACTAGCCAAAAACATTCAGTACTTC	CASSETGGLAKNIQYF
TRBJ2-3	NA	TRBD2	TRBV7-2	TGTGCCAGCGCCCCCCGGACTAGCGGGGAAGGCACAGATACGCAGTATTTT	CASAPRTSGEGTDTQYF
TRBJ1-2	NA	TRBD1	TRBV4-1	TGCGCCAGCAGCCCGGGACAGATTTTCTATGGCTACACCTTC	CASSPGQIFYGYTF
TRBJ1-5	NA	NA	TRBV2	TGTGCCAGCAGTGACAGGGAATTCGCGCCCCAGCATTTT	CASSDREFAPQHF
TRBJ2-7	NA	NA	TRBV28	TGTGCCAGCAGTTTAGAGGGGACTTGGCAGTACTTC	CASSLEGTWQYF
TRBJ2-6	NA	NA	TRBV28	TGTGCCAGCAGTTCCCCGGCGGGAACCGGGGCCAACGTCCTGACTTTC	CASSSPAGTGANVLTF
TRBJ2-6	NA	TRBD2	TRBV28	TGTGCCAGCAGCCGTATTCAAGCGGGGGGGCCTGGGGCCAACGTCCTGACTTTC	CASSRIQAGGPGANVLTF
TRBJ1-5	NA	NA	TRBV2	TGTGCCAGCAGTCCCCCAGGCGGAGGAGAGCATCAGCCCCAGCATTTT	CASSPPGGGEHQPQHF
TRBJ2-2	few	NA	TRBV30	TGTGCCTGTGGGCCGGCTACCGGGGAGCTGTTTTTT	CACGPATGELFF
TRBJ1-2	few	TRBD1	TRBV6-6	TGTGCCAGCAGTTCGACAGGGCTCGCTGCGGGTGGCTACACCTTC	CASSSTGLAAGGYTF
TRBJ1-2	NA	TRBD1	TRBV6-1	TGTGCCAGCAGTGAAGACAGGGGCTATGGCTACACCTTC	CASSEDRGYGYTF
TRBJ1-1	NA	NA	TRBV10-3	TGTGCCAACTCACAGGGAGTGAACACTGAAGCTTTCTTT	CANSQGVNTEAFF
TRBJ2-1	NA	TRBD2	TRBV9	TGTGCCAGCAGCGCACTAGCGGGGGATAACAATGAGCAGTTCTTC	CASSALAGDNNEQFF
TRBJ2-5	NA	NA	TRBV4-1	TGCGCCAGCAGCCCGCGTGGCAGTCGGGGGGAGACCCAGTACTTC	CASSPRGSRGETQYF
TRBJ1-5	NA	NA	TRBV10-3	TGTGCCATCAGCCCTGGGAGGGGGAGCAATCAGCCCCAGCATTTT	CAISPGRGSNQPQHF
TRBJ1-1	NA	TRBD1	TRBV7-2	TGTGCCAGCAGCTTATCCCTTCTGGGACAGGGGAACACTGAAGCTTTCTTT	CASSLSLLGQGNTEAFF
TRBJ2-1	NA	TRBD2	TRBV25-1	TGTGCCAGCAGTGAAGAAGTTAGGAGGGCGGGGGGCAGATATGAGCAGTTCTTC	CASSEEVRRAGGRYEQFF
TRBJ1-1	NA	NA	TRBV6-5	TGTGCCAGCACCCCTCTGGGCTCGAACACTGAAGCTTTCTTT	CASTPLGSNTEAFF
TRBJ2-7	NA	TRBD2	TRBV7-9	TGTGCCGGCCAGCGGGGGGCAAACGAGCAGTACTTC	CAGQRGANEQYF
TRBJ1-1	NA	NA	TRBV6-6	TGTGCCAGCACCGCGGACACTGAAGCTTTCTTT	CASTADTEAFF
TRBJ2-3	NA	TRBD2	TRBV7-3	TGTGCCAGCAGCTTAGAGGCTTGCAATAGCGGGGCGACAGATACGCAGTATTTT	CASSLEACNSGATDTQYF
TRBJ2-7	NA	TRBD1	TRBV5-4	TGTGCCAGCAGCTTGATGGGACAGGGGGTCTACGAGCAGTACTTC	CASSLMGQGVYEQYF
TRBJ1-4	few	NA	TRBV7-2	TGTGCCAGCAGCTTAGATAGTTCCCACAGGGAACTGTTTTTT	CASSLDSSHRELFF
TRBJ2-5	NA	TRBD2	TRBV7-9	TGTGCCAGCAGCTTAACGGGACTAGCGGGGCCCCAAGAGACCCAGTACTTC	CASSLTGLAGPQETQYF
TRBJ1-2	NA	NA	TRBV6-9	TGTGCCAGCAGCCAGGGACAAAGCTACACCTTC	CASSQGQSYTF
TRBJ2-1	NA	NA	TRBV9	TGTGCCAGCAGCGTAGGTGGGGGGACTTCCAATGAGCAGTTCTTC	CASSVGGGTSNEQFF
TRBJ1-2	few	TRBD1	TRBV7-9	TGTGCCAGCAGCTTAGGGACAGGGGGCGGCTACACCTTC	CASSLGTGGGYTF
TRBJ2-7	NA	NA	TRBV5-1	TGCGCCAGCAGCTTGACTACTTCGGGCTACGAGCAGTACTTC	CASSLTTSGYEQYF
TRBJ2-7	NA	NA	TRBV7-2	TGTGCCAGCAGCAACCGGGGGGCTGGCGAGCAGTACTTC	CASSNRGAGEQYF
TRBJ2-3	NA	TRBD2	TRBV7-6	TGTGCCAGCAGCTTAGGGGGTAGCGGGGGGTCAATCCAGTATTTT	CASSLGGSGGSIQYF
TRBJ2-3	NA	TRBD1	TRBV27	TGTGCCAGCAGTCCGGACAGGCCGGATACGCAGTATTTT	CASSPDRPDTQYF
TRBJ2-3	few	NA	TRBV5-1	TGCGCCAGCAGCTTGAGGGGTGATACGCAGTATTTT	CASSLRGDTQYF
TRBJ1-3	NA	TRBD1	TRBV6-5	TGTGCCAGCAGCCAGACAGGGTCTGGAAACACCATATATTTT	CASSQTGSGNTIYF
TRBJ2-5	NA	TRBD2	TRBV7-2	TGTGCCAGCAGCCAAAGACTAGCGGGACAAGAGACCCAGTACTTC	CASSQRLAGQETQYF
TRBJ2-5	NA	NA	TRBV9	TGTGCCAGCAGCGTAGGGCCTGGAGAGACCCAGTACTTC	CASSVGPGETQYF
TRBJ1-6	few	TRBD1	TRBV7-3	TGTGCCAGCAGCCCTGTGACAGGGAAGTATTCACCCCTCCACTTT	CASSPVTGKYSPLHF
TRBJ1-1	NA	NA	TRBV11-2	TGTGCCAGCAGCTTAGCGGGGGAAGAAGCTTTCTTT	CASSLAGEEAFF
TRBJ1-6	few	TRBD1	TRBV6-1	TGTGCCAGCAGTGAAGAAGCAGGGGGAGGTTTCGGTTCACCCCTCCACTTT	CASSEEAGGGFGSPLHF
TRBJ1-5	NA	NA	TRBV19	TGTGCCACCCCGAACCGGAGGGGCGGGGATCAGCCCCAGCATTTT	CATPNRRGGDQPQHF
TRBJ1-2	NA	NA	TRBV6-5	TGTGCCAGCAGTGACAGGATCTATGGCTACACCTTC	CASSDRIYGYTF
TRBJ1-5	NA	TRBD1	TRBV5-5	TGTGCCAGCAGCTTCCGACAGGGCTGGGATCAGCCCCAGCATTTT	CASSFRQGWDQPQHF
TRBJ2-5	NA	TRBD2	TRBV19	TGTGCCAGTAGTAGTAGCGGGGGGCAGAAGAGAACCCAGTACTTC	CASSSSGGQKRTQYF
TRBJ1-2	NA	TRBD1	TRBV7-2	TGTGCCAGCAGCCTCCCGACAGGGGTGAATGGCTACACCTTC	CASSLPTGVNGYTF
TRBJ1-5	NA	TRBD1	TRBV27	TGTGCCAGCTCCGACAGGGTTGGGGATTGCAATCATCCCCAGCATTTT	CASSDRVGDCNHPQHF
TRBJ2-2	NA	TRBD2	TRBV7-3	TGTGCCAGCAGCCGTAGCGGGGGTAACACCGGGGAGCTGTTTTTT	CASSRSGGNTGELFF
TRBJ2-1	many	TRBD1	TRBV4-1	TGCGCCAGCAGCCAAGTCCGGGGACAGGGAATTTCCTCCTACAATGAGCAGTTCTTC	CASSQVRGQGISSYNEQFF
TRBJ2-3	NA	TRBD1	TRBV7-3	TGTGCCAGCATCCGAGGGGGACAGGGGGGGTTATCTAGCACAGATACGCAGTATTTT	CASIRGGQGGLSSTDTQYF
TRBJ1-6	NA	NA	TRBV4-3	TGCGCCAGCAGCCAAGATCCAAGGGCAGGGAATTCACCCCTCCACTTT	CASSQDPRAGNSPLHF
TRBJ2-5	once	TRBD2	TRBV27	TGTGCCACCGCTCCGCGACGAAAGCGGGGGGGCCATGAGACCCAGTACTTC	CATAPRRKRGGHETQYF
TRBJ2-2	NA	NA	TRBV6-1	TGTGCCAGCAGGCAGGGGCGGACCGGGGAGCTGTTTTTT	CASRQGRTGELFF
TRBJ1-6	NA	NA	TRBV27	TGTGCCAGCATGATAGCGACAGGAGATCTTAATTCACCCCTCCACTTT	CASMIATGDLNSPLHF
TRBJ1-3	NA	TRBD1	TRBV4-3	TGCGCCAGCAGCCAAGCAGGGGGCGTTGGAAACACCATATATTTT	CASSQAGGVGNTIYF
TRBJ2-7	NA	NA	TRBV29-1	TGCAGCGCTCGAGGACTAAATCCCGAGCAGTACTTC	CSARGLNPEQYF
TRBJ2-7	few	NA	TRBV11-3	TGTGCCAGCAGCTTAGTGGACTACCCCTACGAGCAGTACTTC	CASSLVDYPYEQYF
TRBJ2-1	NA	TRBD2	TRBV11-3	TGTGCCAGCAGCTCCGGACTAGTCTACAATGAGCAGTTCTTC	CASSSGLVYNEQFF